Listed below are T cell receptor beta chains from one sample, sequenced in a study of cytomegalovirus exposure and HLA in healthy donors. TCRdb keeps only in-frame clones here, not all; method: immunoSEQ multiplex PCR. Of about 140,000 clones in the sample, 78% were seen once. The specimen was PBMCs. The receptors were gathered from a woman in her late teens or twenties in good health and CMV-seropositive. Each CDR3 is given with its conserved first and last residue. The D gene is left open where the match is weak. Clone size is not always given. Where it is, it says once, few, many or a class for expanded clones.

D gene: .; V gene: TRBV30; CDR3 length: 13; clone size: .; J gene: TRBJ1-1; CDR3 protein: CAGQKTGNTEAFF; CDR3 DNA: TGTGCCGGACAGAAGACGGGGAACACTGAAGCTTTCTTT
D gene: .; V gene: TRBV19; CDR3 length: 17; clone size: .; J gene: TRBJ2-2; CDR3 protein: CASSIEWFGGNTGELFF; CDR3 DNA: TGTGCCAGTAGTATAGAATGGTTCGGGGGAAACACCGGGGAGCTGTTTTTT
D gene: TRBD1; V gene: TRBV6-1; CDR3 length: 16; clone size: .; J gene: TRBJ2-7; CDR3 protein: CASSESLGQGSNEQYF; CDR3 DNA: TGTGCCAGCAGTGAATCCTTAGGACAGGGTAGCAACGAGCAGTACTTC
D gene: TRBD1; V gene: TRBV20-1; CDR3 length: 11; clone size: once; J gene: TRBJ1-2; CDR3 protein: CSAPTGNGYTF; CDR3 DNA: TGCAGTGCTCCGACAGGGAATGGCTACACCTTC
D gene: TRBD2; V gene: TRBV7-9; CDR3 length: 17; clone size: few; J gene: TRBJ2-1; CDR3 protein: CASSPWTSGGRSDEQFF; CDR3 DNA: TGTGCCAGCAGCCCATGGACTAGCGGGGGGCGAAGCGATGAGCAGTTCTTC
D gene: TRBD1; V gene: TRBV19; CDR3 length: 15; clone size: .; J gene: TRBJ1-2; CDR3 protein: CASSSDRALTYGYTF; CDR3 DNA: TGTGCCAGTAGTAGTGACAGGGCCCTGACCTATGGCTACACCTTC
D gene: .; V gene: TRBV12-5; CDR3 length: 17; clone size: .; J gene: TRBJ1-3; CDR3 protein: CASGLATHVWAGNTIYF; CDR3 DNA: TGTGCTAGTGGTTTGGCAACCCACGTCTGGGCGGGAAACACCATATATTTT
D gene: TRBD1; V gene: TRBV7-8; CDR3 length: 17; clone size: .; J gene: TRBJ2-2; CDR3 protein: CASSLAPGQLNTGELFF; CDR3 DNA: TGTGCCAGCAGCTTAGCGCCGGGACAGCTAAACACCGGGGAGCTGTTTTTT
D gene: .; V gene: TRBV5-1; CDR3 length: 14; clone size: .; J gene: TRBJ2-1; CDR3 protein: CASSLTVAYNEQFF; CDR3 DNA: TGCGCCAGCAGCTTAACAGTAGCCTACAATGAGCAGTTCTTC
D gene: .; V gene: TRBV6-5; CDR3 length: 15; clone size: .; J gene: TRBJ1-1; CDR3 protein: CASRPDRLPNTEAFF; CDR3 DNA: TGTGCCAGCAGGCCCGACAGGCTCCCGAACACTGAAGCTTTCTTT
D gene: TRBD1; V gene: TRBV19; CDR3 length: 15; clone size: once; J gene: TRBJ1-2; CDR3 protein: CASSSKGRDSYGYTF; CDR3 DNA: TGTGCCAGTAGCTCTAAAGGACGGGACAGCTATGGCTACACCTTC
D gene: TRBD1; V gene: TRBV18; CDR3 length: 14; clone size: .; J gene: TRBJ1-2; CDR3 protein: CASSPPGTVYGYTF; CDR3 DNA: TGTGCCAGCTCACCACCGGGGACAGTCTATGGCTACACCTTC
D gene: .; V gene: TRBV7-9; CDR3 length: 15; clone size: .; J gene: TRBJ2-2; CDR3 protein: CASSLAERNTGELFF; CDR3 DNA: TGTGCCAGCAGCTTAGCGGAGCGGAACACCGGGGAGCTGTTTTTT
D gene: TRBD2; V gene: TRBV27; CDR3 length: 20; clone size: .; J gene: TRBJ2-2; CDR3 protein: CASTFLGLTSGGLNTGELFF; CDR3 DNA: TGTGCCAGCACCTTTTTGGGGCTAACTAGCGGGGGACTAAACACCGGGGAGCTGTTTTTT
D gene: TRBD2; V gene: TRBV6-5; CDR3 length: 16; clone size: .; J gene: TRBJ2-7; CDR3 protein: CASSYSSGGADYEQYF; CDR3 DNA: TGTGCCAGCAGTTACTCTAGCGGGGGAGCCGACTACGAGCAGTACTTC
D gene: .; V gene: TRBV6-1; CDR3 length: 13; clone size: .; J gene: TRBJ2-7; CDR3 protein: CASDRGHYYEQYF; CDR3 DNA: TGTGCCAGCGACCGGGGACACTATTACGAGCAGTACTTC
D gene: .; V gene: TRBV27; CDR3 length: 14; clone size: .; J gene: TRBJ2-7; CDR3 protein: CASSNPGLGYEQYF; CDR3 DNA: TGTGCCAGCAGTAACCCGGGTTTAGGCTACGAGCAGTACTTC
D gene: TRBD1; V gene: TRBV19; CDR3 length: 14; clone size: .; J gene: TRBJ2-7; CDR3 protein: CASSRTGETYEQYF; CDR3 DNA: TGTGCCAGTAGTAGGACAGGGGAGACCTACGAGCAGTACTTC